The 25 T cell receptor beta chains presented below share a single source sample, sequenced in a study of T cells in Graves' hyperthyroidism and ophthalmopathy. RNA transcripts were the template for amplifying TCR beta CDR3 regions. HTBI primers were used for first-round RT-PCR of the TCR CDR3. TCRdb fed the multiplex PCR reads into MiXCR, producing one record per CDR3 protein. This sample has a few hundred thousand distinct CDR3 sequences, with about 16% found just once. Material: blood. Source of these receptors: a woman aged 25 to 39 with Graves' ophthalmopathy.

This clonotype showed up many times. The chain couples TRBV12-3 or TRBV12-4 to TRBJ2-7; 7 nucleotides agree with TRBD1. Unmatched junction bases numbered 7, after V lost 6 bases and J lost 2 bases. There are 14 residues in the CDR3. For the CDR3, the DNA is TGTGCCAGCAGAAGACAGGGTGGTACCTACGAGCAGTACTTC. This sequence encodes CASRRQGGTYEQYF.

This clonotype came up a few times. The genes are TRBV7-9 and TRBJ2-7, with D possibly TRBD2 on 5 matching bases. This CDR3 is built from 15 residues. V shed 1 base and J shed 3 bases, with 13 bases lying between them. The germline gives CDR1 SEHNR, CDR2 FQNEAQ (reference sequence). CDR3 coding DNA: TGTGCCAGCAGCTTAGAGGCGGCCGGGGACTACGAGCAGTACTTC. It is translated as CASSLEAAGDYEQYF.

This clonotype was counted many times. The chain couples TRBV7-3 to TRBJ2-1; 9 nucleotides agree with TRBD2. This CDR3 has 13 amino acids. Germline assignment: CDR1 SGHTA and CDR2 FQGTGA. Germline trimming cut 5 bases from V and 5 bases from J; bases unmatched to any gene: 1. CDR3 bases: TGTGCCAGCAGCCGACTAGCGGACAATGAGCAGTTCTTC. Amino acids: CASSRLADNEQFF.

The rearrangement joins TRBV19 to TRBJ2-5, with TRBD1 identical over 8 bases. The germline CDR1 and CDR2 sequences are LNHDA and SQIVND (reference sequence). Germline trimming cut 10 bases from V and 5 bases from J; bases unmatched to any gene: 3. The CDR3 extends over 11 amino acids. The CDR3 sequence is CATGQGETQYF. CDR3 DNA: TGTGCCACTGGACAGGGTGAGACCCAGTACTTC.

This clonotype has just a few counts. The CDR3 loop is CASSLVARDRDGYTF. DNA for the CDR3: TGTGCCAGCAGCTTGGTAGCCAGGGATCGGGATGGCTACACCTTC. The chain is built from TRBV7-2 and TRBJ1-2, with D possibly being TRBD1 (5 bases). The V end lost 3 bases, the J end lost 6 bases, and 17 bases lay between the germline ends. Germline CDR1 SGHTA, CDR2 FQGNSA. CDR3 length: 15 amino acids. Full variable domain (rest looked up from reference TRBV7-2 and TRBJ1-2): GAGVSQSPSNKVTEKGKDVELRCDPISGHTALYWYRQSLGQGLEFLIYFQGNSAPDKSGLPSDRFSAERTGGSVSTLTIQRTQQEDSAVYLCASSLVARDRDGYTFGSGTRLTVV.

This clonotype occurred a few times. The V call is TRBV25-1, the J call TRBJ1-6, with D tentatively TRBD1 (5 bases). V dropped 2 bases and J dropped 7 bases, with 12 bases sitting between them. The CDR3 runs to 15 residues. Looked up from germline, CDR1 is MGHDK and CDR2 is SYGVNS. The CDR3 bases are TGTGCCAGCAGTGAAGTGTCAGGGACCAATTCACCCCTCCACTTT. This translates into CASSEVSGTNSPLHF.

This clonotype was seen a few times. The chain joins TRBV29-1 to TRBJ1-5; no clear D. The CDR3 is made up of 14 amino acids. The germline CDR1 and CDR2 sequences are SQVTM and ANQGSEA. The V and J ends lost 4 bases and 3 bases respectively, with 13 bases between them. The CDR3, as DNA: TGCAGCGTTGGGTCTGGGAATAACAATCAGCCCCAGCATTTT. It codes for CSVGSGNNNQPQHF.

There are many counts of this clonotype. CDR3: CASSLAGAGELFF. In DNA, the CDR3 is TGTGCCAGCAGCTTAGCTGGAGCCGGGGAGCTGTTTTTT. The chain links TRBV7-8 to TRBJ2-2; D unclear. This CDR3 spans 13 amino acids. Germline V gives CDR1 SGHVS, CDR2 FQNEAQ. Trimming cost V 0 bases and J 6 bases, with 5 bases left between them. The full variable domain, rest sourced from reference TRBV7-8 and TRBJ2-2, is GAGVSQSPRYKVAKRGQDVALRCDPISGHVSLFWYQQALGQGPEFLTYFQNEAQLDKSGLPSDRFFAERPEGSVSTLKIQRTQQEDSAVYLCASSLAGAGELFFGEGSRLTVL.

In its sample, this clonotype was seen many times. V is TRBV11-2 and J is TRBJ1-2; D might be TRBD1 (6 bases). Deletions cut 0 bases from V and 7 bases from J, with 15 bases between. The CDR3 is made up of 15 amino acids. Per the germline V gene, CDR1 is SGHAT and CDR2 is FQNNGV. The CDR3 protein is CASSLESGVRGGYTF. The CDR3 DNA reads as TGTGCCAGCAGCTTAGAATCAGGGGTCCGTGGTGGCTACACCTTC.

This clonotype was observed many times. This sequence joins TRBV30 and TRBJ2-2; no definite D call. Per germline, CDR1 GTSNPN and CDR2 SVGIG (reference sequence). The CDR3 contains 12 residues. V was clipped by 0 bases and J by 7 bases, with 6 bases between them. CDR3 in DNA: TGTGCCTGGAGTGTACATGACGGGGAGCTGTTTTTT. This translates into CAWSVHDGELFF.

V usage is TRBV30 and J usage is TRBJ2-7; D might be TRBD1 (6 bases). Trimming pared 0 bases from V and 0 bases from J, leaving 9 bases between. This CDR3 has 14 residues. Germline lookup yields CDR1 GTSNPN and CDR2 SVGIG (reference sequence). This CDR3 is CAWSVGTISYEQYF. CDR3 in DNA: TGTGCCTGGAGTGTAGGGACAATCTCCTACGAGCAGTACTTC.

Comment on this clonotype: One end of the junction varies from germline; a read error may be responsible. The chain has TRBV3-1 and TRBJ1-2; 8 bases fit TRBD1. CDR1 and CDR2 from the germline V gene are LGHDT and YNNKEL (reference sequence). The CDR3 spans 15 residues. CDR3 bases: TGTGCCAACAGCCAAATGACAGGGGACCCCTATGGCTACACCTTC. Translating it yields CANSQMTGDPYGYTF.

This clonotype was counted at least ten times. The rearrangement joins TRBV6-1 to TRBJ2-1, with TRBD2 identical over 13 bases. Germline V gene sequence: CDR1 MNHNS, CDR2 SASEGT. The V gene end was trimmed by 7 bases and the J gene end by 2 bases; junction bases not matched to a gene: 5. This CDR3 region has 16 residues. The CDR3 region is CASTPLAGGPYNEQFF. CDR3 bases: TGTGCCAGCACTCCACTAGCGGGAGGGCCCTACAATGAGCAGTTCTTC.

This clonotype appeared many times. This chain joins TRBV11-2 and TRBJ2-3; D not resolved. The V gene's germline CDR1 is SGHAT and CDR2 FQNNGV. The V gene lost 4 bases and the J gene lost 6 bases, with 8 bases spanning the gap. CDR3 length equals 12 residues. CDR3 sequence (DNA): TGTGCCAGCAGCTCCTTTGGGGATACGCAGTATTTT. Translating it yields CASSSFGDTQYF.

This clonotype came up once. The chain couples TRBV11-3 to TRBJ2-6; maybe TRBD2 (6 bases). V gave up 4 bases and J gave up 1 base, with 8 bases separating them. This CDR3 comprises 15 residues. CDR1 SGHNT and CDR2 YENEEA come from the germline V gene. For the CDR3, the DNA is TGTGCCAGCAGCTCCCGGGGGTCTGGGGCCAACGTCCTGACTTTC. Translating gives CASSSRGSGANVLTF.

This CDR3 reads CASSPSRVFRYEQYF. As DNA, the CDR3 is TGTGCCAGCAGCCCTTCCAGGGTTTTTAGATACGAGCAGTACTTC. This chain joins TRBV7-9 and TRBJ2-7; weak D call: TRBD1 (5 bases). The CDR3 runs to 15 residues. Germline loops: CDR1 SEHNR, CDR2 FQNEAQ (reference sequence). The V and J ends lost 5 bases and 4 bases respectively, with 18 bases between them.

This chain joins TRBV11-2 and TRBJ2-2; 11 bases match TRBD2. The CDR3 extends over 15 amino acids. Unmatched junction bases numbered 5, after V lost 7 bases and J lost 4 bases. The germline CDR1 and CDR2 sequences are SGHAT and FQNNGV. The CDR3 DNA sequence: TGTGCCAGCAAAAAGCTAGCGGGGGGCACCGGGGAGCTGTTTTTT. Protein: CASKKLAGGTGELFF.

This clonotype came up a few times. This chain joins TRBV4-2 and TRBJ2-7; TRBD2 aligns across 14 bases. V dropped 0 bases and J dropped 7; count of bases not matched to a gene: 5. Germline lookup yields CDR1 LGHNA and CDR2 YNFKEQ. CDR3 size: 16 residues. As DNA, the CDR3 is TGTGCCAGCAGCCAAGATCCGGGACTAGCGGGAGAAGAGCAGTACTTC. Its protein product is CASSQDPGLAGEEQYF.

The count of this clonotype is one. This clone may be a read error of a much larger clone one base away. CDR3 DNA: TGTGCCTGGTCAACAGGTGAGGATGAAAAACTGTTTTTT. Translating it yields CAWSTGEDEKLFF. The rearrangement joins TRBV30 to TRBJ1-4, with a tentative D call TRBD1 (5 bases). V was shortened by 5 bases and J by 6 bases, with 13 bases between the two germline ends. Germline CDR1 reads GTSNPN; CDR2 reads SVGIG (reference sequence). The CDR3 length is 13 residues.

This clonotype appeared a few times. The V gene is TRBV20-1, the J gene TRBJ1-2, with D possibly being TRBD1 (5 bases). The germline V gene encodes CDR1 DFQATT and CDR2 SNEGSKA (reference sequence). This CDR3 is 12 amino acids long. Trimming stripped 8 bases from V and 0 bases from J, with 10 bases between. CDR3 in amino acids: CSYRFTNYGYTF. In DNA form, the CDR3 reads TGCAGTTACAGGTTTACTAACTATGGCTACACCTTC.

The genes are TRBV19 and TRBJ2-7, with D hard to call. V was shortened by 7 bases and J by 3 bases, with 16 bases between the two germline ends. CDR1 and CDR2 (germline): LNHDA, SQIVND (reference sequence). The CDR3 has 14 amino acids. CDR3 in amino acids: CASIADRQLYEQYF. The CDR3 nucleotides read TGTGCCAGTATTGCGGATCGACAACTCTACGAGCAGTACTTC.

The V gene is TRBV6-1, the J gene TRBJ1-1; 8 bases match TRBD1. V dropped 0 bases and J dropped 9; count of bases not matched to a gene: 3. This CDR3 region has 13 residues. Germline V gene sequence: CDR1 MNHNS, CDR2 SASEGT. This CDR3 is CASSEATGGKAFF. Written as DNA, the CDR3 is TGTGCCAGCAGTGAAGCAACAGGGGGGAAAGCTTTCTTT.

The chain uses TRBV27 and TRBJ2-3; no clear D gene. There are 13 residues in the CDR3. The V and J ends lost 6 bases and 4 bases respectively, with 11 bases between them. Germline CDR1 and CDR2: MNHEY and SMNVEV (reference sequence). Here the CDR3 DNA reads TGTGCCAGCAGGCGGTTTGTGGCAGATACGCAGTATTTT. Translation gives CASRRFVADTQYF.

The chain joins TRBV28 to TRBJ1-5; 10 bases are shared with TRBD1. V trimming: 10 bases; J trimming: 4 bases; junction bases outside the gene matches: 7. There are 14 residues in the CDR3. Germline assignment: CDR1 MDHEN and CDR2 SYDVKM. The CDR3 is CAIPGQGPNQPQHF. CDR3 nucleotide sequence: TGTGCCATACCGGGACAGGGGCCTAATCAGCCCCAGCATTTT.

This clonotype showed up many times. The CDR3 region has the DNA TGTGCCAGCAGTGAGATGGGGGCCCGTGCAGGTACGCAGTATTTT. Translating gives CASSEMGARAGTQYF. J is TRBJ2-3 and V is TRBV2, with D maybe TRBD1 (6 bases). The ends were cut back, 3 bases at V and 8 bases at J, with 18 bases in the middle. This CDR3 contains 15 residues. Germline V CDR1 and CDR2: SNHLY, FYNNEI.